One sample yielded the 27 T cell receptor beta chains listed below, sequenced in a study of shared clonotypes between healthy human individuals. Using immunoSEQ multiplex PCR, the repertoire was profiled, and TCRdb retains in-frame clones only, with some absent. In the table there are 2 million to 2.5 million clones, 85% to 95% of which are singletons. Sequencing was performed on naive CD4+ T cells from PBMCs. Noted subset: CD45RA+ positively selected. Receptors originate from a man aged 18 to 29 in good health. Some clones in this sample may be carry-over from other donors' samples.

The chain combines TRBV14 with TRBJ2-5; TRBD2 aligns across 13 bases. From germline, CDR1 is SGHDN and CDR2 FVKESK. The CDR3 extends over 16 amino acids. J was trimmed by 4 bases and V by 4 bases; bases with no gene match: 6. The CDR3 here is CASSLRLAGGAETQYF. The CDR3 DNA reads TGTGCCAGCAGCCTCAGACTAGCGGGAGGTGCAGAGACCCAGTACTTC.

Here the CDR3 DNA reads TGTGCCAGTACCCGTGGCGGGAGTTATTACAATGAGCAGTTCTTC. Amino acids: CASTRGGSYYNEQFF. The chain links TRBV19 to TRBJ2-1; 7 bases are shared with TRBD2. The CDR3 contains 15 residues. Germline V lookup: CDR1 LNHDA, CDR2 SQIVND (reference sequence). The J segment lost 4 bases and the V segment lost 7 bases, leaving 10 bases of the junction unmatched.

The rearrangement joins TRBV9 to TRBJ1-2, with D unclear. V lost 0 bases and J 5 bases, leaving 17 bases between the germline ends. The CDR3 extends over 16 amino acids. Germline V gene sequence: CDR1 SGDLS, CDR2 YYNGEE. CDR3 sequence reads: CASSVAIRGPRYGYTF. DNA for the CDR3: TGTGCCAGCAGCGTAGCTATCCGTGGGCCTAGGTATGGCTACACCTTC.

This sequence joins TRBV27 and TRBJ2-7, with D possibly matching TRBD2 (6 bases). The CDR3 contains 14 residues. The germline CDR1 and CDR2 sequences are MNHEY and SMNVEV (reference sequence). Trimming cost V 5 bases and J 4 bases, with 15 bases left between them. CDR3 sequence reads: CASSPRELRYEQYF. For the CDR3, the DNA is TGTGCCAGCAGTCCCCGGGAGCTTAGGTACGAGCAGTACTTC.

This clone turned up a few times. Other DNA sequences in the sample encode the same CDR3. The CDR3 nucleotides read TGTGCCAGCAGCTTAAGCTTGAACACTGAAGCTTTCTTT. Translation gives CASSLSLNTEAFF. The chain joins TRBV7-2 to TRBJ1-1; D is unclear. Trimming pared 2 bases from V and 0 bases from J, leaving 4 bases between. CDR1 is SGHTA and CDR2 is FQGNSA in the germline V gene. CDR3 length equals 13 residues.

This clone turned up a few times. The chain has TRBV7-2 and TRBJ1-1, with D hard to call. Germline CDR1 and CDR2: SGHTA and FQGNSA. V lost 5 bases to trimming and J lost 5 bases, with 15 bases between them. The CDR3 has 14 amino acids. CDR3 residues: CASSPRATSTEAFF. The CDR3 DNA reads as TGTGCCAGCAGCCCTCGGGCCACTTCGACTGAAGCTTTCTTT.

V usage is TRBV7-9 and J usage is TRBJ2-7; D unclear. The germline V gene has CDR1 SEHNR and CDR2 FQNEAQ (reference sequence). The CDR3 contains 16 residues. V was trimmed by 1 base and J by 0 bases, leaving 13 bases between them. In DNA form, the CDR3 reads TGTGCCAGCAGCTTAGATTCTCTGCGCAGCTCCTACGAGCAGTACTTC. Its translation: CASSLDSLRSSYEQYF.

The sample holds one count of this clone. This rearrangement joins TRBV7-2 to TRBJ1-2; no firm D call. Germline V CDR1 and CDR2: SGHTA, FQGNSA. V shed 2 bases and J shed 2 bases, with 15 bases lying between them. This CDR3 is built from 16 residues. The chain's CDR3 is CASSLFSQVNNYGYTF. As DNA, the CDR3 is TGTGCCAGCAGCTTATTCTCCCAGGTTAACAACTATGGCTACACCTTC.

In regard to this clone: Other DNA sequences in this specimen translate into the identical CDR3. The rearrangement joins TRBV18 to TRBJ1-2; D is perhaps TRBD1 (5 bases). The CDR3 extends over 13 amino acids. Germline CDR1 KGHSH, CDR2 LQKENI. Trimming took off 6 bases at V and 1 base at J, with 9 bases between the two ends. This CDR3 is CASSPDINYGYTF. The CDR3 DNA follows: TGTGCCAGCTCCCCGGACATTAACTATGGCTACACCTTC. Full variable domain (rest looked up from reference TRBV18 and TRBJ1-2): NAGVMQNPRHLVRRRGQEARLRCSPMKGHSHVYWYRQLPEEGLKFMVYLQKENIIDESGMPKERFSAEFPKEGPSILRIQQVVRGDSAAYFCASSPDINYGYTFGSGTRLTVV.

The chain couples TRBV27 to TRBJ2-1, with D possibly matching TRBD2 (5 bases). The CDR3 covers 15 residues. Deletions cut 2 bases from V and 0 bases from J, with 8 bases between. CDR1 is MNHEY, CDR2 SMNVEV, per germline (reference sequence). For the CDR3, the DNA is TGTGCCAGCAGTTTAGCGGGTTACTCCTACAATGAGCAGTTCTTC. This codes for CASSLAGYSYNEQFF.

J is TRBJ2-1 and V is TRBV11-2; D may be TRBD1 (5 bases). The CDR3 consists of 13 residues. With 6 bases removed from V and 8 bases from J, the gap between germline ends came to 14 bases. CDR1 is SGHAT and CDR2 is FQNNGV in the germline V gene. CDR3 sequence reads: CASRPGSTDEQFF. The DNA for the CDR3 is TGTGCCAGCAGACCAGGGTCCACCGATGAGCAGTTCTTC.

The gene calls are TRBV7-3 and TRBJ1-5, with D uncertain. V was clipped by 5 bases and J by 1 base, with 12 bases between them. This CDR3 is built from 15 residues. Germline V CDR1 and CDR2: SGHTA, FQGTGA. Here the CDR3 reads CASSELGPSNQPQHF. In nucleotides, the CDR3 is TGTGCCAGCAGCGAGTTAGGGCCAAGCAATCAGCCCCAGCATTTT.

CDR3 in DNA: TGTGCCACCAGCGCTGAGCTCAGGACAGGGGGCAATCAGCCCCAGCATTTT. Translation gives CATSAELRTGGNQPQHF. This chain links TRBV15 with TRBJ1-5; 9 bases line up with TRBD1. Germline CDR1 reads LNHNV; CDR2 reads YYDKDF (reference sequence). The CDR3 runs 17 residues. V shed 5 bases, J shed 2 bases, and the junction held 10 bases outside the gene matches.

This chain uses TRBV19 with TRBJ1-5; D gene ambiguous. Trimming cost V 6 bases and J 1 base, with 16 bases left between them. Germline CDR1 and CDR2: LNHDA and SQIVND (reference sequence). The CDR3 is made up of 16 amino acids. CDR3 amino acids: CASRSNGVVSNQPQHF. DNA of the CDR3: TGTGCCAGTAGATCGAACGGGGTCGTGAGCAATCAGCCCCAGCATTTT.

The V and J genes are TRBV7-8 and TRBJ1-2, with 7 positions matching TRBD1. With V trimmed by 4 bases and J by 7 bases, 15 bases remained unmatched. Germline V gives CDR1 SGHVS, CDR2 FQNEAQ. The CDR3 length is 16 residues. The CDR3 DNA is TGTGCCAGCAGCTCAGGACAGGTTACGATCTCCGTTGGCTACACCTTC. Residues: CASSSGQVTISVGYTF.

This rearrangement joins TRBV5-1 to TRBJ2-2, with TRBD2 identical over 8 bases. Trimming removed 2 bases from V and 4 bases from J; junction bases left unmatched: 7. The CDR3 is 16 residues long. The germline V gene has CDR1 SGHRS and CDR2 YFSETQ. DNA for the CDR3: TGCGCCAGCAGCTTTTTGGCGGGAGGACGCACCGGGGAGCTGTTTTTT. It codes for CASSFLAGGRTGELFF.

Only one count was recorded for this clone. This sequence joins TRBV28 and TRBJ2-6; TRBD2 is a possible D gene (7 bases). The V gene's germline CDR1 is MDHEN and CDR2 SYDVKM. V shed 7 bases and J shed 4 bases, with 26 bases lying between them. The CDR3 extends over 19 amino acids. The CDR3, as DNA: TGTGCCAGCAACACTCTCGGGGGGCGCTTGTGGGAGGGGGCCAACGTCCTGACTTTC. Protein sequence: CASNTLGGRLWEGANVLTF.

This clone was detected only once. J is TRBJ2-7 and V is TRBV5-1; 10 bases are a match to TRBD1. Germline CDR1 and CDR2: SGHRS and YFSETQ. With V trimmed by 5 bases and J by 5 bases, 10 bases remained unmatched. CDR3 length equals 15 residues. The CDR3 DNA reads TGCGCCAGCAGATTAGGCGGGACAGGGGCCCACGAGCAGTACTTC. This translates into CASRLGGTGAHEQYF.

The chain combines TRBV11-2 with TRBJ2-3; 10 nucleotides match TRBD2. Germline CDR1 reads SGHAT; CDR2 reads FQNNGV. The CDR3 runs to 18 residues. Trimming took 0 bases from V and 3 from J; bases not matched to a gene: 9. CDR3: CASSLESLAGVRTDTQYF. The CDR3 nucleotides are TGTGCCAGCAGCTTAGAGTCCCTAGCGGGAGTTCGTACAGATACGCAGTATTTT.

This sequence joins TRBV27 and TRBJ2-7, with TRBD2 matching over 11 bases. V dropped 5 bases and J dropped 3; count of bases not matched to a gene: 9. The CDR3 has 16 residues. Germline CDR1 reads MNHEY; CDR2 reads SMNVEV (reference sequence). The DNA for the CDR3 is TGTGCCAGCAGTCCTTCACTAGCGGGAGCGTTCTACGAGCAGTACTTC. This codes for CASSPSLAGAFYEQYF.

The chain combines TRBV10-1 with TRBJ1-4, with TRBD1 as a possible D gene (5 bases). Germline loops: CDR1 WNHNN, CDR2 SYGVQD (reference sequence). The CDR3 loop spans 14 amino acids. V was trimmed by 5 bases and J by 0 bases, leaving 7 bases between them. CDR3 bases: TGCGCCAGCAGTCGGACAACAACTAATGAAAAACTGTTTTTT. Translated: CASSRTTTNEKLFF.

As regards this clone: At the DNA level, this CDR3 is encoded by other sequences in the same sample as well. This chain links TRBV5-1 with TRBJ1-2; D ambiguous. V was trimmed by 4 bases and J by 3 bases, leaving 10 bases between them. This CDR3 comprises 13 residues. Germline CDR1 SGHRS, CDR2 YFSETQ. CDR3 DNA sequence: TGCGCCAGCAGCGCGACCCCGGACTATGGCTACACCTTC. Its translation is CASSATPDYGYTF.

The chain carries TRBV18 and TRBJ1-1, with no clear D. Between the trimmed V and J ends, which lost 1 base and 4 bases, there was a span of 13 bases. Germline lookup yields CDR1 KGHSH and CDR2 LQKENI. There are 15 residues in the CDR3. CDR3 sequence reads: CASSPLIVLGTEAFF. The DNA of the CDR3 is TGTGCCAGCTCACCACTAATAGTGCTAGGCACTGAAGCTTTCTTT.

V is TRBV28 and J is TRBJ1-4; tentative D call: TRBD1 (6 bases). The length of the CDR3 is 15 residues. From germline, CDR1 is MDHEN and CDR2 SYDVKM. The V gene lost 2 bases and the J gene lost 7 bases, with 14 bases spanning the gap. The CDR3 sequence: CASSLRGGLGEKLFF. The CDR3 bases are TGTGCCAGCAGTTTACGTGGGGGGCTCGGTGAAAAACTGTTTTTT. Using reference TRBV28 and TRBJ1-4 for the parts outside the CDR3, the full variable domain is DVKVTQSSRYLVKRTGEKVFLECVQDMDHENMFWYRQDPGLGLRLIYFSYDVKMKEKGDIPEGYSVSREKKERFSLILESASTNQTSMYLCASSLRGGLGEKLFFGSGTQLSVL.

The J gene is TRBJ1-1, the V gene TRBV5-1, with 7 bases identical to TRBD1. The CDR3 sequence is 14 residues long. With V trimmed by 3 bases and J by 6 bases, 8 bases remained unmatched. CDR1 is SGHRS and CDR2 is YFSETQ in the germline V gene. Written as DNA, the CDR3 is TGCGCCAGCAGCTGGGGACAGCCTCAGGCTGAAGCTTTCTTT. This encodes CASSWGQPQAEAFF. The variable domain in full, with the rest retrieved from reference TRBV5-1 and TRBJ1-1, is KAGVTQTPRYLIKTRGQQVTLSCSPISGHRSVSWYQQTPGQGLQFLFEYFSETQRNKGNFPGRFSGRQFSNSRSEMNVSTLELGDSALYLCASSWGQPQAEAFFGQGTRLTVV.

The genes are TRBV5-8 and TRBJ1-2; the match to TRBD1 covers 8 bases. This CDR3 region has 14 residues. Losses at the gene ends were 3 bases for V and 6 bases for J; bases not matched to a gene: 7. Germline V gene sequence: CDR1 SGHTS, CDR2 YDEGEE. CDR3 sequence (DNA): TGTGCCAGCAGCTCCCGACAGGGGAAGGATGGCTACACCTTC. As protein: CASSSRQGKDGYTF.

This chain uses TRBV5-1 with TRBJ2-7; 14 bases align to TRBD2. Unmatched junction bases numbered 4, after V lost 3 bases and J lost 2 bases. Germline-derived CDR1 and CDR2 are SGHRS and YFSETQ. This CDR3 contains 16 residues. The DNA of the CDR3 is TGCGCCAGCAGCTGGGGACTAGCGGGAGCGGCCTACGAGCAGTACTTC. As protein: CASSWGLAGAAYEQYF.